The T cell receptor beta chain described here comes from a study of shared clonotypes between healthy human individuals. The trim removed 6 bases at V and 1 base at J, leaving 3 bases unmatched. CDR3 length equals 14 residues. Germline CDR1 reads WNHNN; CDR2 reads SYGVQD (reference sequence). Study observations and caveats: Specimens sampled were limited to blood, with tissue repertoires likely differing. Of the naive CD4 clonotypes, 4% to 5% were shared across several donors.

Note on this clone: The antigen is undetermined.

The table came from immunoSEQ multiplex PCR; TCRdb's copy has only in-frame clones and leaves some out. The sample lists some 2 million clones, 85% to 95% occurring once. Material for sequencing was naive CD4+ T cells sorted from blood. Documented subset: CD45RA+ positively selected. V gene TRBV10-1 combines with J gene TRBJ2-5, with 9 bases aligning to TRBD1. The TCR comes from a man aged 18 to 29 in good health. This CDR3 is CASRWDRAQETQYF. CDR3 in DNA: TGCGCCAGCAGGTGGGACAGGGCCCAAGAGACCCAGTACTTC.